Following are 11 T cell receptor beta chains from one sample sequenced in a study of blood T cell repertoires in COVID-19. The repertoire was sequenced with immunoSEQ multiplex PCR; TCRdb's copy has only in-frame clones and lacks some. Of 120,000 to 150,000 clones listed, approximately 81% are singletons. Sequenced input: peripheral blood. These receptors were collected from a human donor in a cohort sampled during active COVID-19.

V usage is TRBV4-2 and J usage is TRBJ2-1; TRBD2 agrees at 15 bases. CDR1 LGHNA and CDR2 YNFKEQ come from the germline V gene. Germline trimming cut 4 bases from V and 2 bases from J; bases unmatched to any gene: 6. This CDR3 region has 18 residues. The CDR3 loop reads CASSPRTSGGATYNEQFF. CDR3 bases: TGTGCCAGCAGCCCAAGGACTAGCGGGGGGGCCACCTACAATGAGCAGTTCTTC.

This chain joins TRBV3-1 (or the pseudogene TRBV3-2) and TRBJ1-5; 7 bases are shared with TRBD1. Germline V CDR1 and CDR2: LGHDT, YNNKEL (reference sequence). The junction had 4 bases not matched to a gene; V was cut back by 8 bases and J by 0 bases. The CDR3 length is 14 residues. The CDR3: CASSGGSSNQPQHF. DNA for the CDR3: TGTGCCAGCTCAGGGGGAAGTAGCAATCAGCCCCAGCATTTT.

The CDR3 bases are TGTGCCAGCATCAATAAACAGGGTCCGTTCAATTTGGAGGCCTACAATGAGCAGTTCTTC. Its protein is CASINKQGPFNLEAYNEQFF. The V and J genes are TRBV27 and TRBJ2-1; TRBD1 might be the D (6 bases). Between the trimmed V and J ends, which lost 7 bases and 2 bases, there was a span of 30 bases. The CDR3 contains 20 residues. Looked up from germline, CDR1 is MNHEY and CDR2 is SMNVEV (reference sequence).

V gene TRBV2 combines with J gene TRBJ2-5; TRBD2 agrees at 10 bases. CDR3 length: 14 residues. Trimming at V came to 9 bases and at J to 1 base, leaving 5 bases not matched to a gene. The germline V gene encodes CDR1 SNHLY and CDR2 FYNNEI. The CDR3 loop is CASSLAGAQETQYF. CDR3 nucleotides: TGTGCCAGTAGTCTAGCGGGGGCCCAAGAGACCCAGTACTTC.

This chain uses TRBV5-5 with TRBJ2-4, with TRBD1 as a possible D gene (5 bases). This CDR3 comprises 17 residues. Germline V CDR1 and CDR2: SGHKS, YYEKEE (reference sequence). The V gene lost 4 bases and the J gene lost 1 base, with 18 bases spanning the gap. CDR3 bases: TGTGCCAGCAGCCCGGCGTCGGCAGGGAAGGCCAAAAACATTCAGTACTTC. As protein: CASSPASAGKAKNIQYF.

The chain links TRBV7-2 to TRBJ2-5; D is uncertain. The germline CDR1 and CDR2 sequences are SGHTA and FQGNSA. Between the trimmed V and J ends, which lost 2 bases and 2 bases, there was a span of 6 bases. The CDR3 is made up of 13 amino acids. The CDR3 protein is CASSLSWQETQYF. As DNA, the CDR3 is TGTGCCAGCAGCTTAAGCTGGCAAGAGACCCAGTACTTC.

V gene TRBV7-2 combines with J gene TRBJ2-5, with 8 bases fitting TRBD2. Trimming took 4 bases from V and 5 from J; bases not matched to a gene: 9. This CDR3 is built from 15 residues. Germline assignment: CDR1 SGHTA and CDR2 FQGNSA. The chain's CDR3 is CASSSLTRGVETQYF. In DNA, the CDR3 is TGTGCCAGCAGCTCGCTAACGCGGGGGGTGGAGACCCAGTACTTC.

This sequence joins TRBV6-4 and TRBJ2-1; 7 bases line up with TRBD2. V shed 3 bases and J 13 bases; nucleotides not matched to a gene: 9. CDR1 MRHNA and CDR2 SNTAGT come from the germline V gene. The CDR3 covers 13 residues. In nucleotides, the CDR3 is TGTGCCAGCAGTGAATATTTGGCGGGGGTCCAGTTCTTC. Translated, it gives CASSEYLAGVQFF.

This chain connects TRBV4-1 to TRBJ1-1; the D gene is possibly TRBD1 (5 bases). The CDR3 is 12 residues long. V dropped 2 bases and J dropped 7 bases, with 8 bases sitting between them. CDR1 and CDR2 (germline): MGHRA, YSYEKL. The CDR3 nucleotides are TGCGCCAGCAGCCAACTGACAGATGAAGCTTTCTTT. It translates to CASSQLTDEAFF.

This clone was seen only a few times. The J gene is TRBJ2-3, the V gene TRBV4-1; D is possibly TRBD1 (5 bases). Trimming removed 4 bases at V and 7 bases at J, with 15 bases between. The germline gives CDR1 MGHRA, CDR2 YSYEKL. This CDR3 contains 14 residues. CDR3 sequence (DNA): TGCGCCAGCAGCCGGGGCCAGGAAAGGAATACGCAGTATTTT. Protein product: CASSRGQERNTQYF.

This chain links TRBV5-4 with TRBJ2-7, with 7 bases lining up with TRBD2. Trimming removed 2 bases from V and 5 bases from J; junction bases left unmatched: 4. The CDR3 is 13 amino acids. Per germline, CDR1 SGHNT and CDR2 YYREEE (reference sequence). The CDR3 sequence: CASSFDRGDEQYF. CDR3 DNA: TGTGCCAGCAGCTTCGACCGGGGGGACGAGCAGTACTTC.